Shown below are 13 T cell receptor beta chains from a single sample sequenced in a study of shared clonotypes between healthy human individuals. The assay was immunoSEQ multiplex PCR, and TCRdb's table has in-frame clones only and misses some. The table shows 950,000 to 1,200,000 clones, with about 72% occurring only once. Sequences were obtained from memory CD4+ T cells from PBMCs. Sample subset: CD45RA-negative fraction. These receptors all stem from a man aged 18 to 30 in good health. Some clones in this sample may be carry-over from other donors' samples.

This clone occurred a few times. The chain employs TRBV6-1 and TRBJ1-5; D is unresolved. Germline CDR1 is MNHNS and CDR2 is SASEGT. V was pared by 7 bases and J by 0 bases, with 7 bases between. The CDR3 contains 13 residues. This chain's CDR3 is CASTGNSNQPQHF. The CDR3 DNA reads TGTGCCAGCACTGGGAATAGCAATCAGCCCCAGCATTTT.

About this clone: Other DNA sequences in this sample translate to the same CDR3. The V and J genes are TRBV30 and TRBJ2-3; D is undetermined. V was trimmed by 3 bases and J by 3 bases, leaving 4 bases between them. The CDR3 sequence is 11 residues long. Germline lookup yields CDR1 GTSNPN and CDR2 SVGIG (reference sequence). The CDR3 DNA is TGTGCCTGGAGCGGTACAGATACGCAGTATTTT. This codes for CAWSGTDTQYF.

With respect to this clone: Other DNA sequences of this sample code for an identical CDR3. V gene TRBV5-1 combines with J gene TRBJ2-5; 16 bases are shared with TRBD2. The V and J ends lost 4 bases and 5 bases, in that order; junction bases with no gene match: 8. The CDR3 runs to 17 residues. The germline gives CDR1 SGHRS, CDR2 YFSETQ. CDR3: CASSLGLAGGPGETQYF. As DNA, the CDR3 is TGCGCCAGCAGCCTGGGACTAGCGGGAGGGCCAGGGGAGACCCAGTACTTC.

About this clone: Other DNA sequences in this specimen translate into the identical CDR3. The chain combines TRBV28 with TRBJ1-1; no definite D call. With 5 bases removed from V and 0 bases from J, the gap between germline ends came to 4 bases. CDR1 and CDR2 (germline): MDHEN, SYDVKM. CDR3 length: 12 residues. CDR3 DNA sequence: TGTGCCAGCAGTACGTTGAACACTGAAGCTTTCTTT. Encoded protein: CASSTLNTEAFF.

The rearrangement links TRBV7-8 to TRBJ1-1, with TRBD1 identical over 7 bases. V lost 5 bases to trimming and J lost 1 base; unmatched junction nucleotides: 4. The CDR3 is 14 residues long. CDR1 is SGHVS, CDR2 FQNEAQ, per germline. The CDR3 protein is CASSLTGPNTEAFF. CDR3 in DNA: TGTGCCAGCAGCCTGACAGGGCCGAACACTGAAGCTTTCTTT.

V is TRBV5-1 and J is TRBJ2-1; tentative D call: TRBD2 (6 bases). CDR1 SGHRS and CDR2 YFSETQ come from the germline V gene. This CDR3 is 15 amino acids long. Trimming removed 0 bases from V and 5 bases from J, with 12 bases in between. The CDR3 DNA sequence: TGCGCCAGCAGCTTGGACGGGGGATGGGACAATGAGCAGTTCTTC. The encoded protein is CASSLDGGWDNEQFF. Full variable domain (missing parts from reference TRBV5-1 and TRBJ2-1): KAGVTQTPRYLIKTRGQQVTLSCSPISGHRSVSWYQQTPGQGLQFLFEYFSETQRNKGNFPGRFSGRQFSNSRSEMNVSTLELGDSALYLCASSLDGGWDNEQFFGPGTRLTVL.

The chain couples TRBV5-1 to TRBJ1-2; a possible D gene is TRBD1 (6 bases). CDR3 length equals 13 residues. The ends were cut back, 7 bases at V and 0 bases at J, with 10 bases in the middle. CDR1 is SGHRS, CDR2 YFSETQ, per germline. CDR3 loop: CASQTGTNYGYTF. The CDR3 region has the DNA TGCGCCAGCCAAACAGGGACTAACTATGGCTACACCTTC.

This clone was recorded once. No conserved phenylalanine or tryptophan ends this CDR3, so it is likely a read error. The chain uses TRBV5-1 and TRBJ1-1, with D maybe TRBD1 (5 bases). The CDR3 is 17 residues long. CDR1 and CDR2 (germline): SGHRS, YFSETQ. The V end lost 4 bases, the J end lost 5 bases, and 24 bases lay between the germline ends. The chain's CDR3 is CASSPIPFTGTLTEAFL. Here the CDR3 DNA reads TGCGCCAGCAGCCCCATCCCCTTTACCGGGACTTTAACTGAAGCTTTCCTT.

This clone has only one observation. One end of the junction does not line up with germline, which may come from a read error. The chain recombines TRBV18 with TRBJ2-2; TRBD1 or TRBD2 may be the D gene (6 bases each). Germline-derived CDR1 and CDR2 are KGHSH and LQKENI. The CDR3 sequence is 14 residues long. CDR3 in DNA: TGTGCCAGCTCACCCGACAGGAACACCGGGGGGCTGTTTTTT. Amino acids: CASSPDRNTGGLFF. Full variable domain (rest looked up from reference TRBV18 and TRBJ2-2): NAGVMQNPRHLVRRRGQEARLRCSPMKGHSHVYWYRQLPEEGLKFMVYLQKENIIDESGMPKERFSAEFPKEGPSILRIQQVVRGDSAAYFCASSPDRNTGGLFFGEGSRLTVL.

The V gene is TRBV5-1, the J gene TRBJ1-2, with 7 bases matching TRBD1. The CDR3 runs 15 residues. V gave up 5 bases and J gave up 4 bases; unmatched junction bases: 11. Germline V gene sequence: CDR1 SGHRS, CDR2 YFSETQ. The CDR3 is CASREQGSSIYGYTF. Written as DNA, the CDR3 is TGCGCCAGCAGGGAACAGGGGTCCTCCATCTATGGCTACACCTTC. The variable domain in full, with the rest retrieved from reference TRBV5-1 and TRBJ1-2, is KAGVTQTPRYLIKTRGQQVTLSCSPISGHRSVSWYQQTPGQGLQFLFEYFSETQRNKGNFPGRFSGRQFSNSRSEMNVSTLELGDSALYLCASREQGSSIYGYTFGSGTRLTVV.

Concerning this clone itself: A much bigger clone sits one base away, suggesting this may be a read error. J is TRBJ2-2 and V is TRBV30; 7 bases map to TRBD2. Germline V lookup: CDR1 GTSNPN, CDR2 SVGIG (reference sequence). The ends lost 4 bases at V and 6 bases at J; junction bases unmatched: 11. The CDR3 has 15 residues. The CDR3 DNA reads TGTGCCTGGATATTAGCGGGTCTTGACGCCGGGGAGCTGTTTTTT. This codes for CAWILAGLDAGELFF. Complete variable domain (other parts from reference TRBV30 and TRBJ2-2): SQTIHQWPATLVQPVGSPLSLECTVEGTSNPNLYWYRQAAGRGLQLLFYSVGIGQISSEVPQNLSASRPQDRQFILSSKKLLLSDSGFYLCAWILAGLDAGELFFGEGSRLTVL.

This chain uses TRBV7-2 with TRBJ2-7; no definite D call. This CDR3 region has 12 residues. Germline V gene sequence: CDR1 SGHTA, CDR2 FQGNSA. Trimming stripped 1 base from V and 6 bases from J, with 7 bases between. The CDR3 nucleotides read TGTGCCAGCAGCTTAGGGTTGGGCGAGCAGTACTTC. Protein product: CASSLGLGEQYF. The full variable domain, with the rest looked up from reference TRBV7-2 and TRBJ2-7, is GAGVSQSPSNKVTEKGKDVELRCDPISGHTALYWYRQSLGQGLEFLIYFQGNSAPDKSGLPSDRFSAERTGGSVSTLTIQRTQQEDSAVYLCASSLGLGEQYFGPGTRLTVT.

The chain recombines TRBV4-1 with TRBJ2-1; maybe TRBD2 (6 bases). CDR1 and CDR2 from the germline V gene are MGHRA and YSYEKL. V was cut by 0 bases and J by 15 bases, with 12 bases left in between. The length of the CDR3 is 12 residues. This chain's CDR3 is CASSQETGVMFF. In DNA form, the CDR3 reads TGCGCCAGCAGCCAAGAGACGGGAGTTATGTTCTTC.